A selection of T cell receptor beta chains follows, all from one sample in a study of T cells after yellow fever vaccination. TCRdb analysed the 5' RACE reads with MiXCR anew, one entry per CDR3 protein. This table has some 320,000 distinct CDR3 sequences, 3.5% to 5% appearing once. Specimen: PBMCs, collected 15 days after the yellow fever booster vaccination. All receptors derive from a man younger than 35 who received the YFV17D yellow fever vaccine. CDR3s include the opening cysteine and the closing phenylalanine or tryptophan. The D gene is left open where the match is weak. Not every row has a clone size; where given, it reads once, few, many or a size class.

size: few; J: TRBJ2-7; V: TRBV27; D: TRBD2; CDR3: CASSVSSGEAYEQYF; DNA: TGTGCCAGCAGTGTCTCTAGCGGGGAGGCCTACGAGCAGTACTTC
size: NA; J: TRBJ1-1; V: TRBV29-1; D: NA; CDR3: CSVTGLNTEAFF; DNA: TGCTCAGTCACAGGGCTCAACACTGAAGCTTTCTTT
size: few; J: TRBJ2-1; V: TRBV5-1; D: TRBD1; CDR3: CASSLETGNYNEQFF; DNA: TGCGCCAGCAGCTTGGAGACAGGGAACTACAATGAGCAGTTCTTC
size: NA; J: TRBJ2-1; V: TRBV20-1; D: NA; CDR3: CSARGRYNEQFF; DNA: TGCAGTGCTAGAGGACGTTACAATGAGCAGTTCTTC
size: many; J: TRBJ1-5; V: TRBV6-6; D: NA; CDR3: CASSYSPPSLSNQPQHF; DNA: TGTGCCAGCAGTTACTCTCCCCCCTCCTTGAGCAATCAGCCCCAGCATTTT
size: NA; J: TRBJ2-1; V: TRBV29-1; D: NA; CDR3: CSDARGTSYNEQFF; DNA: TGCAGCGACGCGCGGGGTACCTCCTACAATGAGCAGTTCTTC
size: NA; J: TRBJ2-1; V: TRBV20-1; D: NA; CDR3: CSLSRVLGTNEQFF; DNA: TGCAGTTTATCTCGGGTCCTCGGCACGAATGAGCAGTTCTTC
size: NA; J: TRBJ2-2; V: TRBV4-3; D: TRBD2; CDR3: CASSQALAGRTGELFF; DNA: TGCGCCAGCAGCCAAGCACTAGCGGGGCGCACCGGGGAGCTGTTTTTT
size: few; J: TRBJ1-2; V: TRBV7-2; D: NA; CDR3: CASNRGAGSDYGYTF; DNA: TGTGCCAGCAACCGGGGGGCTGGGTCAGACTATGGCTACACCTTC
size: NA; J: TRBJ2-1; V: TRBV4-3; D: NA; CDR3: CASSQERRDNEQFF; DNA: TGCGCCAGCAGCCAAGAACGGAGAGACAATGAGCAGTTCTTC
size: many; J: TRBJ2-7; V: TRBV27; D: NA; CDR3: CASSLTLGSYEQYF; DNA: TGTGCCAGCAGTTTAACCCTGGGCAGCTACGAGCAGTACTTC
size: many; J: TRBJ1-1; V: TRBV20-1; D: NA; CDR3: CSARSGSRRNTEAFF; DNA: TGCAGTGCTCGTTCAGGGTCGAGGCGGAACACTGAAGCTTTCTTT
size: many; J: TRBJ1-2; V: TRBV9; D: NA; CDR3: CASSSTTRDGYTF; DNA: TGTGCCAGCAGCAGCACCACAAGGGACGGCTACACCTTC
size: many; J: TRBJ1-2; V: TRBV7-2; D: NA; CDR3: CASSLVGTDGRGYTF; DNA: TGTGCCAGCAGCTTAGTAGGGACGGATGGCCGGGGCTACACCTTC
size: few; J: TRBJ2-1; V: TRBV2; D: TRBD1; CDR3: CATKVGQGPDEQFF; DNA: TGTGCCACAAAGGTCGGACAGGGACCGGATGAGCAGTTCTTC
size: NA; J: TRBJ2-3; V: TRBV21-1; D: NA; CDR3: CASSKEGDPWNTDTQYF; DNA: TGTGCCAGCAGCAAAGAAGGCGACCCTTGGAACACAGATACGCAGTATTTT
size: few; J: TRBJ1-4; V: TRBV7-2; D: NA; CDR3: CASSFDTATNEKLFF; DNA: TGTGCCAGCAGCTTTGACACTGCAACTAATGAAAAACTGTTTTTT
size: NA; J: TRBJ2-3; V: TRBV7-2; D: NA; CDR3: CASSLAQVTDTQYF; DNA: TGTGCCAGCAGCTTAGCGCAAGTCACAGATACGCAGTATTTT
size: many; J: TRBJ1-5; V: TRBV20-1; D: NA; CDR3: CSATQGSSPQHF; DNA: TGCAGTGCTACACAGGGTTCTTCGCCCCAGCATTTT
size: many; J: TRBJ2-3; V: TRBV7-9; D: TRBD1; CDR3: CASSIRQGVDTQYF; DNA: TGTGCCAGCAGCATTAGACAGGGGGTGGATACGCAGTATTTT
size: few; J: TRBJ2-1; V: TRBV6-5; D: NA; CDR3: CASSLRGFQYNEQFF; DNA: TGTGCCAGCAGTTTAAGGGGGTTCCAGTACAATGAGCAGTTCTTC
size: few; J: TRBJ2-7; V: TRBV23-1; D: NA; CDR3: CASSPAGHLYEQYF; DNA: TGCGCCAGCAGTCCTGCAGGGCACTTGTACGAGCAGTACTTC
size: few; J: TRBJ1-1; V: TRBV5-1; D: NA; CDR3: CASSFAGDNTEAFF; DNA: TGCGCCAGCAGCTTTGCGGGGGACAACACTGAAGCTTTCTTT
size: many; J: TRBJ2-5; V: TRBV29-1; D: NA; CDR3: CSVEDPAGETQYF; DNA: TGCAGCGTTGAAGATCCCGCAGGAGAGACCCAGTACTTC
size: many; J: TRBJ2-5; V: TRBV7-2; D: TRBD1; CDR3: CASSSPGTGKETQYF; DNA: TGTGCCAGCAGCTCACCCGGGACAGGGAAAGAGACCCAGTACTTC
size: NA; J: TRBJ1-1; V: TRBV12-3/TRBV12-4; D: NA; CDR3: CASSYTQENTEAFF; DNA: TGTGCCAGCAGTTACACGCAGGAGAACACTGAAGCTTTCTTT
size: few; J: TRBJ2-7; V: TRBV20-1; D: NA; CDR3: CSADPGNAYEQYF; DNA: TGCAGTGCCGACCCAGGGAATGCCTACGAGCAGTACTTC
size: many; J: TRBJ1-6; V: TRBV27; D: NA; CDR3: CASSSWGSQNSPLHF; DNA: TGTGCCAGCAGTTCCTGGGGCAGCCAGAATTCACCCCTCCACTTT
size: NA; J: TRBJ2-1; V: TRBV24-1; D: NA; CDR3: CATSDLGGNSYNEQFF; DNA: TGTGCCACCAGTGATTTGGGGGGGAACTCCTACAATGAGCAGTTCTTC
size: few; J: TRBJ1-1; V: TRBV7-2; D: NA; CDR3: CASSAGHRSEAFF; DNA: TGTGCCAGCAGCGCAGGACACAGATCTGAAGCTTTCTTT
size: many; J: TRBJ1-1; V: TRBV14; D: NA; CDR3: CASSQVWANTEAFF; DNA: TGTGCCAGCAGCCAAGTGTGGGCTAACACTGAAGCTTTCTTT
size: many; J: TRBJ2-3; V: TRBV28; D: TRBD2; CDR3: CASSRLAGGLDTQYF; DNA: TGTGCCAGCAGTCGACTAGCGGGGGGGCTCGATACGCAGTATTTT
size: few; J: TRBJ1-2; V: TRBV5-4; D: TRBD1; CDR3: CASRLARGQGEDGYTF; DNA: TGTGCCAGCAGATTGGCTCGAGGACAGGGAGAAGATGGCTACACCTTC
size: NA; J: TRBJ1-5; V: TRBV3-1; D: NA; CDR3: CASSPYRDSNQPQHF; DNA: TGTGCCAGCAGCCCGTACAGGGATAGCAATCAGCCCCAGCATTTT
size: few; J: TRBJ1-1; V: TRBV5-1; D: NA; CDR3: CASSLPQGAEAFF; DNA: TGCGCCAGCAGCTTGCCCCAAGGGGCTGAAGCTTTCTTT
size: many; J: TRBJ2-5; V: TRBV6-2/TRBV6-3; D: NA; CDR3: CASSPRPKETQYF; DNA: TGTGCCAGCAGTCCGCGGCCGAAAGAGACCCAGTACTTC
size: NA; J: TRBJ2-1; V: TRBV6-2/TRBV6-3; D: TRBD2; CDR3: CASSTGDSGLWEQFF; DNA: TGTGCCAGCAGTACCGGGGATAGCGGGCTCTGGGAGCAGTTCTTC
size: many; J: TRBJ1-2; V: TRBV29-1; D: NA; CDR3: CSVGGGYGYTF; DNA: TGCAGCGTGGGGGGTGGGTATGGCTACACCTTC
size: NA; J: TRBJ2-2; V: TRBV4-3; D: NA; CDR3: CASSHGQRAPGELFF; DNA: TGCGCCAGCAGCCATGGACAGAGGGCCCCTGGGGAGCTGTTTTTT
size: many; J: TRBJ2-3; V: TRBV7-9; D: NA; CDR3: CASSLVRLATDTQYF; DNA: TGTGCCAGCAGCTTAGTAAGGTTAGCCACAGATACGCAGTATTTT
size: NA; J: TRBJ2-7; V: TRBV21-1; D: NA; CDR3: CASGSGVSSYEQYF; DNA: TGTGCCAGCGGTTCTGGGGTTAGCTCCTACGAGCAGTACTTC
size: many; J: TRBJ1-2; V: TRBV6-5; D: TRBD1; CDR3: CASSPDRGGYGYTF; DNA: TGTGCCAGCAGTCCTGACAGGGGTGGCTATGGCTACACCTTC
size: many; J: TRBJ1-5; V: TRBV7-2; D: NA; CDR3: CASSLTSGNQPQHF; DNA: TGTGCCAGCAGCTTAACCTCCGGCAATCAGCCCCAGCATTTT
size: NA; J: TRBJ2-2; V: TRBV5-1; D: NA; CDR3: CASSDAPPPLSPGELFF; DNA: TGCGCCAGCAGCGACGCTCCCCCCCCATTGAGCCCCGGGGAGCTGTTTTTT
size: NA; J: TRBJ1-1; V: TRBV7-9; D: TRBD1; CDR3: CASSLGTLWTGRKTEAFF; DNA: TGTGCCAGCAGCTTAGGAACTCTATGGACAGGGAGAAAAACTGAAGCTTTCTTT
size: NA; J: TRBJ2-1; V: TRBV7-2; D: NA; CDR3: CASTPYYGNEQFF; DNA: TGTGCCAGCACCCCCTACTATGGGAATGAGCAGTTCTTC
size: NA; J: TRBJ2-5; V: TRBV29-1; D: NA; CDR3: CSASTWRGSQETQYF; DNA: TGCAGCGCCTCAACTTGGAGGGGTAGCCAAGAGACCCAGTACTTC
size: few; J: TRBJ2-1; V: TRBV6-5; D: NA; CDR3: CASSYSHNEQFF; DNA: TGTGCCAGCAGTTACTCCCACAATGAGCAGTTCTTC